One and the same sample provided the 11 T cell receptor beta chains below, sequenced in a study of blood T cell repertoires in COVID-19. Here immunoSEQ multiplex PCR was the method, and the copy in TCRdb shows in-frame clones only, minus some. Among 300,000 to 350,000 clones listed, about nine tenths were seen once. The sequenced material came from peripheral blood. These receptors originate from a woman in her 30s with COVID-19, enrolled during active disease.

This clone has just a few counts. V gene TRBV12-5 combines with J gene TRBJ1-1; a weak D match, TRBD1 (5 bases). The CDR3 covers 14 residues. V lost 1 base and J lost 6, with 12 bases in between. Per germline, CDR1 LGHNT and CDR2 FRNRAP. Written as DNA, the CDR3 is TGTGCTAGTGGTTTGGGTGCAGGGTTTCCTGAAGCTTTCTTT. It translates to CASGLGAGFPEAFF.

This clone occurred once. The genes are TRBV11-2 and TRBJ1-1; D is unclear. Germline CDR1 reads SGHAT; CDR2 reads FQNNGV. V dropped 5 bases and J dropped 9 bases, with 13 bases sitting between them. This CDR3 has 12 residues. The CDR3 nucleotides are TGTGCCAGCAGCCACCCGGGAAACAAAGCTTTCTTT. Residues: CASSHPGNKAFF.

The genes are TRBV28 and TRBJ1-5; maybe TRBD1 (6 bases). Germline V gene sequence: CDR1 MDHEN, CDR2 SYDVKM. The V gene lost 8 bases and the J gene lost 5 bases, with 16 bases spanning the gap. The CDR3 extends over 14 amino acids. The CDR3 spells CASYGAGADQPQHF. CDR3 coding DNA: TGTGCCAGCTACGGGGCAGGGGCAGATCAGCCCCAGCATTTT.

The chain carries TRBV4-1 and TRBJ1-6, with D uncertain. V was clipped by 2 bases and J by 0 bases, with 8 bases between them. CDR3 size: 16 residues. CDR1 is MGHRA, CDR2 YSYEKL, per germline. The CDR3 here is CASSQTESSYNSPLHF. The DNA of the CDR3 is TGCGCCAGCAGCCAAACAGAAAGCTCCTATAATTCACCCCTCCACTTT.

This chain uses TRBV5-1 with TRBJ2-1; TRBD2 matches 9 bases. With 0 bases clipped from V and 8 bases from J, the junction kept 6 bases outside the gene matches. The CDR3 is 15 residues long. Germline CDR1 SGHRS, CDR2 YFSETQ. Here the CDR3 DNA reads TGCGCCAGCAGCTTGGATCTAGCGGGGTTCTATGAGCAGTTCTTC. Translating gives CASSLDLAGFYEQFF.

The V and J genes are TRBV25-1 and TRBJ2-1, with TRBD2 as a possible D gene (6 bases). CDR1 and CDR2 from the germline V gene are MGHDK and SYGVNS. Deletions cut 4 bases from V and 9 bases from J, with 7 bases between. The CDR3 is 11 amino acids. This CDR3 is CASSGRVEQFF. DNA for the CDR3: TGTGCCAGCAGTGGGAGGGTTGAGCAGTTCTTC.

The chain uses TRBV29-1 and TRBJ1-1; TRBD1 agrees at 9 bases. J gave up 0 bases and V 4 bases, and 3 bases lay outside the gene matches. This CDR3 comprises 14 residues. From germline, CDR1 is SQVTM and CDR2 ANQGSEA. The CDR3: CSVARTGVNTEAFF. The CDR3 nucleotides read TGCAGCGTTGCTAGGACAGGGGTGAACACTGAAGCTTTCTTT.

This chain uses TRBV4-1 with TRBJ1-2; D is unclear. The germline gives CDR1 MGHRA, CDR2 YSYEKL. Trimming took 0 bases from V and 4 from J, leaving 6 bases between them. CDR3 length: 13 residues. The CDR3 here is CASSQDSGYGYTF. The CDR3 nucleotides are TGCGCCAGCAGCCAAGACTCAGGCTATGGCTACACCTTC.

In its sample, this clone was seen a few times. The rearrangement uses TRBV7-9 and TRBJ1-1; D is unclear. CDR1 and CDR2 from the germline V gene are SEHNR and FQNEAQ (reference sequence). The CDR3 length is 13 residues. With 3 bases removed from V and 6 bases from J, the gap between germline ends came to 11 bases. CDR3 in DNA: TGTGCCAGCAGCTTTGGAGGGTTCGCTGAAGCTTTCTTT. Protein sequence: CASSFGGFAEAFF.

The chain has TRBV7-2 and TRBJ2-5; D unresolved. The CDR3 runs 15 residues. Germline CDR1 reads SGHTA; CDR2 reads FQGNSA. V was cut by 1 base and J by 4 bases, with 13 bases left in between. The chain's CDR3 is CASSLGALIRETQYF. The CDR3 region has the DNA TGTGCCAGCAGCTTAGGCGCGCTCATTCGAGAGACCCAGTACTTC.

The J gene is TRBJ2-7, the V gene TRBV27, with D possibly being TRBD1 (6 bases). Germline loops: CDR1 MNHEY, CDR2 SMNVEV (reference sequence). Trimming left V 4 bases short and J 0 bases short, with 16 bases between. This CDR3 region has 16 residues. CDR3 sequence reads: CASSSLTGHGSYEQYF. The CDR3 bases are TGTGCCAGCAGTTCCCTTACAGGGCACGGCTCCTACGAGCAGTACTTC.